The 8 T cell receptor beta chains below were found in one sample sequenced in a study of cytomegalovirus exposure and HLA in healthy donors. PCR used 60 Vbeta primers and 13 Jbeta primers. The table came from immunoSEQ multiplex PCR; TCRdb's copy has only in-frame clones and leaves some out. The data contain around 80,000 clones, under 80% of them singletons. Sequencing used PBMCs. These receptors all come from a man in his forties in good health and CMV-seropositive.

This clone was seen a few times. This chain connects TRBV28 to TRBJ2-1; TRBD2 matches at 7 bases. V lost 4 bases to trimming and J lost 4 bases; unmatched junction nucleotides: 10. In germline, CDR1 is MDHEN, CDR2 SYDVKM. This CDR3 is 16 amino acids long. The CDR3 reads CASSSHGRIAYNEQFF. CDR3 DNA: TGTGCCAGCAGTTCTCACGGGAGGATAGCTTACAATGAGCAGTTCTTC.

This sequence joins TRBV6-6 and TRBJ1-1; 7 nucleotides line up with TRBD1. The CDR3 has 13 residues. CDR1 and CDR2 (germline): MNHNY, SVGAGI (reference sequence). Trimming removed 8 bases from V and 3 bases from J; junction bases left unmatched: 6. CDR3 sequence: CASGVTGDTEAFF. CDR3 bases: TGTGCCAGCGGGGTAACAGGGGACACTGAAGCTTTCTTT.

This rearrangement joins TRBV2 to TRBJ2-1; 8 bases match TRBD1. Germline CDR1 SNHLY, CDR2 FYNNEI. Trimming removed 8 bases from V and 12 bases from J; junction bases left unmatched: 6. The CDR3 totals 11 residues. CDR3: CASSTDRGQFF. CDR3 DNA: TGTGCCAGCTCTACTGACAGGGGGCAGTTCTTC.

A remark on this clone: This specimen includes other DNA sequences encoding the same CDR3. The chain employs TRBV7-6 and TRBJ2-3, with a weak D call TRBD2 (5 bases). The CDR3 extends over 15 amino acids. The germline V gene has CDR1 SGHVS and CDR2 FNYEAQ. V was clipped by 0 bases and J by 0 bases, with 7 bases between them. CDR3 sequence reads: CASSLAGASTDTQYF. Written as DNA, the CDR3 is TGTGCCAGCAGCTTAGCGGGAGCTAGCACAGATACGCAGTATTTT.

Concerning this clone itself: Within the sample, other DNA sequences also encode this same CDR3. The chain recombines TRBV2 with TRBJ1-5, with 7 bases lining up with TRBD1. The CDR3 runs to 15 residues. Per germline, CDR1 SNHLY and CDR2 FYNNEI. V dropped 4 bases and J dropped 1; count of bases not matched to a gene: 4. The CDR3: CASSVQGRSNQPQHF. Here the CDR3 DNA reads TGTGCCAGCAGTGTACAGGGGCGGAGCAATCAGCCCCAGCATTTT.

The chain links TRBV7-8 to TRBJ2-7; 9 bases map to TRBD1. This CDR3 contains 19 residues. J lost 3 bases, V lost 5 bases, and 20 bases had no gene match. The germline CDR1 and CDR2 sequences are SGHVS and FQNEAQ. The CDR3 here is CASSPALNSGQGKGYEQYF. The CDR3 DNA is TGTGCCAGCAGCCCGGCACTAAACTCGGGACAGGGAAAGGGCTACGAGCAGTACTTC.

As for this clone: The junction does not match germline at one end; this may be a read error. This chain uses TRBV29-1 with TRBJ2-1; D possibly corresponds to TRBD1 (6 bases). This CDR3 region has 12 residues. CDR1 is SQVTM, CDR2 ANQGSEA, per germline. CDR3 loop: CSADLPGQKAVF. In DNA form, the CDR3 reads TGCAGCGCCGACCTACCGGGACAAAAAGCAGTCTTC.

CDR3 in amino acids: CATKPYENTGELFF. In DNA form, the CDR3 reads TGTGCCACAAAGCCCTATGAGAACACCGGGGAGCTGTTTTTT. The rearrangement joins TRBV2 to TRBJ2-2; D gene ambiguous. CDR3 length equals 14 residues. The V end lost 10 bases, the J end lost 1 base, and 13 bases lay between the germline ends. The germline V gene has CDR1 SNHLY and CDR2 FYNNEI. The full variable domain, with the rest looked up from reference TRBV2 and TRBJ2-2, is EPEVTQTPSHQVTQMGQEVILRCVPISNHLYFYWYRQILGQKVEFLVSFYNNEISEKSEIFDDQFSVERPDGSNFTLKIRSTKLEDSAMYFCATKPYENTGELFFGEGSRLTVL.